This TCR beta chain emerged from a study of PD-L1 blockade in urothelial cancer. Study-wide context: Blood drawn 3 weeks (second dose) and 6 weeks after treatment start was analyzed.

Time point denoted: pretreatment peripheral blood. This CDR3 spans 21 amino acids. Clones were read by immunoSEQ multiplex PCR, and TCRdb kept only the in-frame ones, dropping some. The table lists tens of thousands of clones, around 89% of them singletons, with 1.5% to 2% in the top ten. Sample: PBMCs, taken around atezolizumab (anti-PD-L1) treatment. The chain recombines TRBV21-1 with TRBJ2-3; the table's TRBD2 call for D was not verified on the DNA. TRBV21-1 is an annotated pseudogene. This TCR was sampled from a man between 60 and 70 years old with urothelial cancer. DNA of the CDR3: TGTGCCAGCAGCAAAGCCCTCGCGCGGGGGGGCCTATTGTCTCTCACAGATACGCAGTATTTT. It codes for CASSKALARGGLLSLTDTQYF.